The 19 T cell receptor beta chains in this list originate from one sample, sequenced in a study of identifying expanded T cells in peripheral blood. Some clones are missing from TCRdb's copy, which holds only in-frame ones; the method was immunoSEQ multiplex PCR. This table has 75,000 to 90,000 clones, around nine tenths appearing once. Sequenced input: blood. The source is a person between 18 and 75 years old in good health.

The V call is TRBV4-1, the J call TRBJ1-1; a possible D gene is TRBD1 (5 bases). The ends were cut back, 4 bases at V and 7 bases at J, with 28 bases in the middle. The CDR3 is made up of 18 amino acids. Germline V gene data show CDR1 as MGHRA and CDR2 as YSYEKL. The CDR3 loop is CASSRRPRDGALEGEAFF. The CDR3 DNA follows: TGCGCCAGCAGCCGACGTCCCCGGGACGGGGCATTGGAGGGTGAAGCTTTCTTT.

The CDR3 sequence: CASSRGPDQETQYF. CDR3 sequence (DNA): TGTGCCAGCAGTCGGGGGCCCGACCAAGAGACCCAGTACTTC. The rearrangement joins TRBV9 to TRBJ2-5; possibly TRBD1 or TRBD2 for D (6 bases each). Deletions cut 5 bases from V and 0 bases from J, with 11 bases between. The CDR3 runs to 14 residues. Germline V lookup: CDR1 SGDLS, CDR2 YYNGEE.

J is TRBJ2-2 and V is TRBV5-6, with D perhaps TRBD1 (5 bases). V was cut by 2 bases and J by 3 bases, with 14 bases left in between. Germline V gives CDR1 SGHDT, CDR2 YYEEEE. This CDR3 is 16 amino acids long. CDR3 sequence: CASSFRGVRDTGELFF. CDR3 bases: TGTGCCAGCAGCTTTAGGGGTGTAAGAGACACCGGGGAGCTGTTTTTT.

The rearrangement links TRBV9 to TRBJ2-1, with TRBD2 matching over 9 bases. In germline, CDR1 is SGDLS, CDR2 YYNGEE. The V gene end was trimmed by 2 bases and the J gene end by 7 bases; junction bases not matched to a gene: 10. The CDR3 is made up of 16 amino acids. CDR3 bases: TGTGCCAGCAGCGTCGGCGGGGGGGTAGTTGGTAATGAGCAGTTCTTC. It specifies CASSVGGGVVGNEQFF.

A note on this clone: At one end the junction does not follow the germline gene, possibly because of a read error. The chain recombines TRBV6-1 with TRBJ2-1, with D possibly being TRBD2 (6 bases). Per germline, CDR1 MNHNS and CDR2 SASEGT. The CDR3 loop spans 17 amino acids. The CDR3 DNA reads TGTGCCATCAGTGAGATTCACCGGGACTCCTCCTACAATGAGCAGTTCTTC. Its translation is CAISEIHRDSSYNEQFF.

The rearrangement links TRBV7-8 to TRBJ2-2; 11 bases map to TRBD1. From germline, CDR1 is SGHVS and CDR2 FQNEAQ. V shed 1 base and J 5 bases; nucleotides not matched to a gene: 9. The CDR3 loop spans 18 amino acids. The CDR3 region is CASSLGTGGADRTGELFF. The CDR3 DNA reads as TGTGCCAGCAGCTTAGGGACAGGGGGCGCGGATAGGACCGGGGAGCTGTTTTTT.

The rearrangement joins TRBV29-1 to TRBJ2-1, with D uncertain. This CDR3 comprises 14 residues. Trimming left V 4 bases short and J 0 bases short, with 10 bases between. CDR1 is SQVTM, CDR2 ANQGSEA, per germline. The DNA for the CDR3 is TGCAGCGTTGTGTATAAGAGCTCCTACAATGAGCAGTTCTTC. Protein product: CSVVYKSSYNEQFF.

CDR3 bases: TGTGCCAGCAGTTACTCGGGTGCGGGGGTCTATGGCTACACCTTC. It is translated as CASSYSGAGVYGYTF. This chain joins TRBV6-5 and TRBJ1-2, with D possibly being TRBD1 (5 bases). Germline V gene data show CDR1 as MNHEY and CDR2 as SVGAGI. The ends were cut back, 0 bases at V and 4 bases at J, with 12 bases in the middle. The CDR3 sequence is 15 residues long.

CDR3 region: CASSLGGATNTEAFF. The DNA of the CDR3 is TGTGCCAGCAGCTTAGGGGGGGCAACGAACACTGAAGCTTTCTTT. The chain joins TRBV11-3 to TRBJ1-1; D perhaps matches TRBD1 (6 bases). The CDR3 loop spans 15 amino acids. V lost 1 base and J lost 1, with 10 bases in between. The germline gives CDR1 SGHNT, CDR2 YENEEA.

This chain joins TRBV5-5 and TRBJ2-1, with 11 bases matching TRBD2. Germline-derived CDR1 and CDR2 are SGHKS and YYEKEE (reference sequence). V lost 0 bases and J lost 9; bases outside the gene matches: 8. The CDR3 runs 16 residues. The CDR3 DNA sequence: TGTGCCAGCAGCTTGGCCCTGATAGCGGGAGGGCCTGAGCAGTTCTTC. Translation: CASSLALIAGGPEQFF.

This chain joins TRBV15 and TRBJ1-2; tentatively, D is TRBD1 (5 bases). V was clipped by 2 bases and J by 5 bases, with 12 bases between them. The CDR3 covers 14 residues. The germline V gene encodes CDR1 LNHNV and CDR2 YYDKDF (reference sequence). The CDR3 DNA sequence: TGTGCCACCAGCAGACAGGGAAGACAGTATGGCTACACCTTC. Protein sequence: CATSRQGRQYGYTF.

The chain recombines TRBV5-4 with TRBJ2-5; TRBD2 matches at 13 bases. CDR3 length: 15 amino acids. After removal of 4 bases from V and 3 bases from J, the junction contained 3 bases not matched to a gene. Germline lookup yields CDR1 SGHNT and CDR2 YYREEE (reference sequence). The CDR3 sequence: CASSTGLAGEETQYF. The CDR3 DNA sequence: TGTGCCAGCAGCACTGGACTAGCGGGGGAAGAGACCCAGTACTTC.

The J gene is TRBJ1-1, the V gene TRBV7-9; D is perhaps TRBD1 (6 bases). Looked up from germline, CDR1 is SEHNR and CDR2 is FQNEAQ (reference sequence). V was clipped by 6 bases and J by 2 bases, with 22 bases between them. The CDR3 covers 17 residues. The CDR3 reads CASSPGPRGMFNTEAFF. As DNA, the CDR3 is TGTGCCAGCAGTCCTGGACCCAGGGGTATGTTTAACACTGAAGCTTTCTTT. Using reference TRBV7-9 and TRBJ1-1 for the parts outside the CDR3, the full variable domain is DTGVSQNPRHKITKRGQNVTFRCDPISEHNRLYWYRQTLGQGPEFLTYFQNEAQLEKSRLLSDRFSAERPKGSFSTLEIQRTEQGDSAMYLCASSPGPRGMFNTEAFFGQGTRLTVV.

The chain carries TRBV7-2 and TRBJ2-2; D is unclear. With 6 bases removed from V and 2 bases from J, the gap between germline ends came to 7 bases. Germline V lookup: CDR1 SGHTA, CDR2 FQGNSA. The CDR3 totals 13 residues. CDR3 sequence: CASRQTNTGELFF. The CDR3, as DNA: TGTGCCAGCAGGCAGACCAACACCGGGGAGCTGTTTTTT.

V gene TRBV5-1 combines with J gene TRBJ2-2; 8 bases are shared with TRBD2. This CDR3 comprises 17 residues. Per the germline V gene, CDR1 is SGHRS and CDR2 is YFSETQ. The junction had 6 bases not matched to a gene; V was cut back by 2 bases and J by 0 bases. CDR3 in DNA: TGCGCCAGCAGCTTCCCGACTAGCGACGCGAACACCGGGGAGCTGTTTTTT. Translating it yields CASSFPTSDANTGELFF.

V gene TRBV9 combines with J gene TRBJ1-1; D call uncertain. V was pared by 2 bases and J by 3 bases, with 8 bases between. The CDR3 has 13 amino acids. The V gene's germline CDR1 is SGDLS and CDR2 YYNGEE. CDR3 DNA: TGTGCCAGCAGCGTTGGTCTGGACACTGAAGCTTTCTTT. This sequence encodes CASSVGLDTEAFF.

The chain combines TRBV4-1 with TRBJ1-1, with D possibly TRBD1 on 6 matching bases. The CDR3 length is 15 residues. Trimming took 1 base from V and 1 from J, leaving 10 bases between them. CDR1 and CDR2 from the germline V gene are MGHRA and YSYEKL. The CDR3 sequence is CASSQVDRPNTEAFF. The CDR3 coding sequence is TGCGCCAGCAGCCAAGTCGACAGGCCGAACACTGAAGCTTTCTTT.

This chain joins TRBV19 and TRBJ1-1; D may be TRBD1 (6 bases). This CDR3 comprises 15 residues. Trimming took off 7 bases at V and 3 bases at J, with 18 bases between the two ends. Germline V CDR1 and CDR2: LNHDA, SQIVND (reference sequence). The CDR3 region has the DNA TGTGCCAGTATGGGGGCAGGGGTCGGGTACACTGAAGCTTTCTTT. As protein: CASMGAGVGYTEAFF. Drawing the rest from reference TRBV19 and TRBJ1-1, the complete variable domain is DGGITQSPKYLFRKEGQNVTLSCEQNLNHDAMYWYRQDPGQGLRLIYYSQIVNDFQKGDIAEGYSVSREKKESFPLTVTSAQKNPTAFYLCASMGAGVGYTEAFFGQGTRLTVV.

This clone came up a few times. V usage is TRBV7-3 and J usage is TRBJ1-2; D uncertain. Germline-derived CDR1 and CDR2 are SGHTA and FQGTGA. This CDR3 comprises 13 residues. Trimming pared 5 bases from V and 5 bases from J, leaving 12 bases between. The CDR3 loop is CASSSQREYGYTF. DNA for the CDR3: TGTGCCAGCAGCAGCCAAAGGGAGTATGGCTACACCTTC.